Listed below are T cell receptor beta chains from one sample, sequenced in a study of CD4 T cells in relation to SARS-CoV-2 and coronaviruses. Their cognate antigens are unknown. Some clones are missing from TCRdb's copy, which holds only in-frame ones; the method was immunoSEQ multiplex PCR. Here the sample spans fewer than 14,000 clones, 75% to 85% being singletons. The sequencing sample was made of CD4+ T cells from PBMCs, cultured in vitro. These receptors were obtained from a human donor in good health. CDR3s include the opening cysteine and the closing phenylalanine or tryptophan. The D gene is left open where the match is weak. Clone sizes are given selectively: once, few, many, or a class where the clone is expanded.

V gene: TRBV6-1; clone size: .; J gene: TRBJ2-2; D gene: .; CDR3 DNA: TGTGCCAGCAGTGAAGCGCTCGGGGCTACCGGGGAGCTGTTTTTT; CDR3 protein: CASSEALGATGELFF
V gene: TRBV18; clone size: .; J gene: TRBJ2-3; D gene: TRBD2; CDR3 DNA: TGTGCCAGCGCTAGCGGGAGGGCCGACACAGATACGCAGTATTTT; CDR3 protein: CASASGRADTDTQYF
V gene: TRBV12-3/TRBV12-4; clone size: .; J gene: TRBJ2-3; D gene: .; CDR3 DNA: TGTGCCAGCTGGAGGGGCACAGATACGCAGTATTTT; CDR3 protein: CASWRGTDTQYF
V gene: TRBV9; clone size: .; J gene: TRBJ2-7; D gene: TRBD1; CDR3 DNA: TGTGCCAGCAGCGTCGGGACAGGCTCATCCTACGAGCAGTACTTC; CDR3 protein: CASSVGTGSSYEQYF
V gene: TRBV28; clone size: .; J gene: TRBJ2-1; D gene: .; CDR3 DNA: TGTGCCAGCAGTCCCTCCCTCGGGGGCAATGAGCAGTTCTTC; CDR3 protein: CASSPSLGGNEQFF
V gene: TRBV7-6; clone size: .; J gene: TRBJ2-2; D gene: TRBD2; CDR3 DNA: TGTGCCAGCAGTTCCGTACGGGGGGCGAACACCGGGGAGCTGTTTTTT; CDR3 protein: CASSSVRGANTGELFF
V gene: TRBV18; clone size: .; J gene: TRBJ2-3; D gene: .; CDR3 DNA: TGTGCCAGCTCACCGAGCACAGATACGCAGTATTTT; CDR3 protein: CASSPSTDTQYF
V gene: TRBV6-6; clone size: .; J gene: TRBJ2-7; D gene: .; CDR3 DNA: TGTGCCAGCACCCAGGGGACTACCCTCGGCGAGCAGTACTTC; CDR3 protein: CASTQGTTLGEQYF
V gene: TRBV7-2; clone size: .; J gene: TRBJ1-5; D gene: .; CDR3 DNA: TGTGCCAGCAGCTTAGGAGGTTGGGAGGGGAATCAGCCCCAGCATTTT; CDR3 protein: CASSLGGWEGNQPQHF
V gene: TRBV19; clone size: few; J gene: TRBJ1-6; D gene: .; CDR3 DNA: TGTGCCAGTAGAGAGGGGCGCATCGAAAATTCACCCCTCCACTTT; CDR3 protein: CASREGRIENSPLHF
V gene: TRBV2; clone size: .; J gene: TRBJ1-2; D gene: TRBD1; CDR3 DNA: TGTGCCAGCAGAACGGGACAGGGGATCTATGGCTACACCTTC; CDR3 protein: CASRTGQGIYGYTF
V gene: TRBV3-1/TRBV3-2; clone size: .; J gene: TRBJ2-5; D gene: TRBD1; CDR3 DNA: TGTGCCAGCAGTTCCGGGACAGGGCACGGGGAGACCCAGTACTTC; CDR3 protein: CASSSGTGHGETQYF
V gene: TRBV7-8; clone size: .; J gene: TRBJ2-3; D gene: .; CDR3 DNA: TGTGCCAGCAGCAAAGGGGTGGGGGGCTGGACAGATACGCAGTATTTT; CDR3 protein: CASSKGVGGWTDTQYF
V gene: TRBV7-3; clone size: once; J gene: TRBJ2-3; D gene: TRBD2; CDR3 DNA: TGTGCCAGCAGCCTTGGACTAGCCACAGATACGCAGTATTTT; CDR3 protein: CASSLGLATDTQYF
V gene: TRBV30; clone size: .; J gene: TRBJ2-7; D gene: TRBD2; CDR3 DNA: TGTGCCTGGAGTGGCGGACTAGCGGGAGTAACATACGAGCAGTACTTC; CDR3 protein: CAWSGGLAGVTYEQYF
V gene: TRBV2; clone size: .; J gene: TRBJ2-5; D gene: TRBD1; CDR3 DNA: TGTGCCAGCGAACAGGGGGGAGAGACCCAGTACTTC; CDR3 protein: CASEQGGETQYF
V gene: TRBV27; clone size: .; J gene: TRBJ2-1; D gene: TRBD2; CDR3 DNA: TGTGCCAGCAGTTTAGGGCTAGCGGTACCCTCCTACAATGAGCAGTTCTTC; CDR3 protein: CASSLGLAVPSYNEQFF
V gene: TRBV19; clone size: .; J gene: TRBJ2-2; D gene: TRBD1; CDR3 DNA: TGTGCCAGTAGTCCTAGGGGACAGGGGGCACGTACCGGGGAGCTGTTTTTT; CDR3 protein: CASSPRGQGARTGELFF
V gene: TRBV18; clone size: .; J gene: TRBJ2-5; D gene: TRBD2; CDR3 DNA: TGTGCCAGCTCGCGGACTAGCGGGGGGGCCACACAAGAGACCCAGTACTTC; CDR3 protein: CASSRTSGGATQETQYF
V gene: TRBV6-6; clone size: .; J gene: TRBJ2-7; D gene: .; CDR3 DNA: TGTGCCAGCAGTCCCGGGGGCCCCTACGAGCAGTACTTC; CDR3 protein: CASSPGGPYEQYF
V gene: TRBV3-1/TRBV3-2; clone size: .; J gene: TRBJ2-1; D gene: TRBD1; CDR3 DNA: TGTGCCAGCAGCCTTTCGGACAGGGGCACCTACAATGAGCAGTTCTTC; CDR3 protein: CASSLSDRGTYNEQFF
V gene: TRBV24-1; clone size: .; J gene: TRBJ2-3; D gene: .; CDR3 DNA: TGTGCCACCGCGGGGGCAACAGATACGCAGTATTTT; CDR3 protein: CATAGATDTQYF
V gene: TRBV4-1; clone size: .; J gene: TRBJ2-7; D gene: .; CDR3 DNA: TGCGCCAGCAGCCAACCGTCAGCACCCTACGAGCAGTACTTC; CDR3 protein: CASSQPSAPYEQYF
V gene: TRBV6-6; clone size: .; J gene: TRBJ1-1; D gene: .; CDR3 DNA: TGTGCCAGCAGGGTGAGCCGGGCCGACGATGAAGCTTTCTTT; CDR3 protein: CASRVSRADDEAFF
V gene: TRBV5-1; clone size: .; J gene: TRBJ2-3; D gene: TRBD2; CDR3 DNA: TGCGCCAGCGCGCGGGGGGGCAGGACAGATACGCAGTATTTT; CDR3 protein: CASARGGRTDTQYF
V gene: TRBV29-1; clone size: .; J gene: TRBJ2-7; D gene: .; CDR3 DNA: TGCAGCGTTGTACAGGGCAGGGGATCCTACGAGCAGTACTTC; CDR3 protein: CSVVQGRGSYEQYF
V gene: TRBV6-5; clone size: .; J gene: TRBJ2-4; D gene: .; CDR3 DNA: TGTGCCAGCAGTTACTCCCTGGGGTTAGCCAAAAACATTCAGTACTTC; CDR3 protein: CASSYSLGLAKNIQYF
V gene: TRBV19; clone size: .; J gene: TRBJ1-6; D gene: .; CDR3 DNA: TGTGCCAGTAGGTCAGACGGAAATTCACCCCTCCACTTT; CDR3 protein: CASRSDGNSPLHF
V gene: TRBV5-1; clone size: .; J gene: TRBJ1-3; D gene: .; CDR3 DNA: TGCGCCAGCAGCTTGGCAGGGGATGGGGTAGGCTTCGGAAACACCATATATTTT; CDR3 protein: CASSLAGDGVGFGNTIYF
V gene: TRBV6-5; clone size: .; J gene: TRBJ1-2; D gene: TRBD1; CDR3 DNA: TGTGCCAGCAGTTACTCACAGGGGGTTAACTATGGCTACACCTTC; CDR3 protein: CASSYSQGVNYGYTF
V gene: TRBV7-6; clone size: .; J gene: TRBJ1-3; D gene: .; CDR3 DNA: TGTGCCAGCAGCTCGATCGGTCGGGGGTACGCTGGAAACACCATATATTTT; CDR3 protein: CASSSIGRGYAGNTIYF
V gene: TRBV18; clone size: .; J gene: TRBJ2-1; D gene: .; CDR3 DNA: TGTGCCAGCTCACCACCGAGGGCTAGCCCGGAGAATGAGCAGTTCTTC; CDR3 protein: CASSPPRASPENEQFF
V gene: TRBV4-2; clone size: .; J gene: TRBJ1-1; D gene: TRBD1; CDR3 DNA: TGTGCCAGCAGCCCAGGCGGCGGGACAGGGAACACTGAAGCTTTCTTT; CDR3 protein: CASSPGGGTGNTEAFF
V gene: TRBV25-1; clone size: few; J gene: TRBJ1-2; D gene: .; CDR3 DNA: TGTGCCAGCAGTGCACCACAGGGTGGCTACACCTTC; CDR3 protein: CASSAPQGGYTF